The 27 T cell receptor beta chains reported below all come from one sample, sequenced in a study of early T cells in non-severe SARS-CoV-2 infection. TCRdb reprocessed the 5' RACE reads with MiXCR, giving one entry per CDR3 protein. The table includes about 130,000 distinct CDR3 sequences, 15% detected once. The sample consisted of whole blood. These receptors were collected from an adult who was a healthcare worker with PCR-confirmed SARS-CoV-2 infection or an uninfected control (not recorded which).

The rearrangement uses TRBV25-1 and TRBJ2-5, with D unresolved. This CDR3 contains 16 residues. V was pared by 3 bases and J by 5 bases, with 19 bases between. The germline gives CDR1 MGHDK, CDR2 SYGVNS. CDR3 amino acids: CASSDPIRALGETQYF. The CDR3 region has the DNA TGTGCCAGCAGTGACCCTATCCGGGCCCTTGGGGAGACCCAGTACTTC.

At least ten counts were recorded for this clonotype. This chain connects TRBV20-1 to TRBJ1-1; 7 bases are a match to TRBD1. The CDR3 covers 13 residues. V lost 1 base, J lost 2 bases, and 1 base stayed unmatched. From germline, CDR1 is DFQATT and CDR2 SNEGSKA (reference sequence). The CDR3 sequence is CSARAGGNTEAFF. In nucleotides, the CDR3 is TGCAGTGCTAGAGCAGGGGGTAACACTGAAGCTTTCTTT.

The genes are TRBV7-8 and TRBJ1-1; 7 bases line up with TRBD1. The ends lost 6 bases at V and 2 bases at J; junction bases unmatched: 12. This CDR3 comprises 16 residues. Germline V gene sequence: CDR1 SGHVS, CDR2 FQNEAQ. The CDR3 DNA sequence: TGTGCCAGCAGTTCCCGGGACAGCTCCCTTAACACTGAAGCTTTCTTT. It specifies CASSSRDSSLNTEAFF.

This clonotype was found a few times. V and J are TRBV20-1 and TRBJ2-1; D uncertain. Germline CDR1 and CDR2: DFQATT and SNEGSKA (reference sequence). This CDR3 region has 14 residues. The V and J ends lost 6 bases and 0 bases respectively, with 12 bases between them. For the CDR3, the DNA is TGCAGTGCCCAGTCTATGAGCTCCTACAATGAGCAGTTCTTC. Translated: CSAQSMSSYNEQFF.

The CDR3 reads CASSEGQTYGYTF. Written as DNA, the CDR3 is TGTGCCAGCAGTGAGGGTCAGACCTATGGCTACACCTTC. The chain joins TRBV2 to TRBJ1-2; D is uncertain. V shed 3 bases and J shed 4 bases, with 9 bases lying between them. The CDR3 spans 13 residues. CDR1 SNHLY and CDR2 FYNNEI come from the germline V gene.

Note on this clonotype: Sequence at one end of the junction differs from germline and may be a read error. This chain joins TRBV10-1 and TRBJ1-3; D is unclear. The germline V gene encodes CDR1 WNHNN and CDR2 SYGVQD (reference sequence). The CDR3 extends over 14 amino acids. As DNA, the CDR3 is TGCGCCAGCAGTCCTTGGAAGGCTGGGAACACCATATATTTT. This sequence encodes CASSPWKAGNTIYF.

This clonotype has only a few counts. The J gene is TRBJ2-5, the V gene TRBV10-2; a weak D match, TRBD2 (6 bases). The V and J ends lost 5 bases and 5 bases respectively, with 12 bases between them. The CDR3 runs 13 residues. From germline, CDR1 is WSHSY and CDR2 SAAADI. The DNA for the CDR3 is TGCGCCAGCAGTATACTAGCAACCGAGACCCAGTACTTC. The encoded protein is CASSILATETQYF.

V and J are TRBV6-6 and TRBJ2-5; no clear D. V was pared by 6 bases and J by 5 bases, with 16 bases between. CDR1 is MNHNY and CDR2 is SVGAGI in the germline V gene (reference sequence). The CDR3 is made up of 14 amino acids. The CDR3 nucleotides are TGTGCCAGCAGCCCTCGCCTGGTCATGGAGACCCAGTACTTC. This codes for CASSPRLVMETQYF.

This clonotype has more than one count but fewer than ten. The chain couples TRBV12-3 or TRBV12-4 to TRBJ1-1; D unresolved. Trimming removed 2 bases at V and 1 base at J, with 2 bases between. This CDR3 is built from 12 residues. The CDR3 sequence is CASSLRNTEAFF. The CDR3 bases are TGTGCCAGCAGTTTAAGGAACACTGAAGCTTTCTTT.

In this sample, this clonotype turned up a few times. DNA for the CDR3: TGTGCCAGCAGCTTAGCGAGGCATACCGAAAAACTGTTTTTT. It is translated as CASSLARHTEKLFF. The chain has TRBV7-2 and TRBJ1-4; the D is unclear. Germline lookup yields CDR1 SGHTA and CDR2 FQGNSA. This CDR3 has 14 amino acids. The V gene lost 0 bases and the J gene lost 8 bases, with 10 bases spanning the gap. The full variable domain, its missing parts supplied by reference TRBV7-2 and TRBJ1-4, is GAGVSQSPSNKVTEKGKDVELRCDPISGHTALYWYRQSLGQGLEFLIYFQGNSAPDKSGLPSDRFSAERTGGSVSTLTIQRTQQEDSAVYLCASSLARHTEKLFFGSGTQLSVL.

V usage is TRBV7-2 and J usage is TRBJ2-1, with D perhaps matching TRBD1 (6 bases). The CDR3 totals 14 residues. Germline values: CDR1 SGHTA, CDR2 FQGNSA. Trimming took off 5 bases at V and 12 bases at J, with 20 bases between the two ends. The CDR3 DNA sequence: TGTGCCAGCAGCCCCGGTGGGGGCGAGTTAGGGCAGTTCTTC. Translation gives CASSPGGGELGQFF.

The J gene is TRBJ1-2, the V gene TRBV5-4; D is uncertain. The ends were cut back, 1 base at V and 5 bases at J, with 6 bases in the middle. CDR1 and CDR2 from the germline V gene are SGHNT and YYREEE (reference sequence). This CDR3 has 12 amino acids. The CDR3 is CASSLLGYGYTF. Written as DNA, the CDR3 is TGTGCCAGCAGCTTGCTAGGGTATGGCTACACCTTC.

This clonotype was picked up many times. CDR3 in DNA: TGTGCCAGCTCACCTTCGGCCTGGGATTCACCCCTCCACTTT. The encoded protein is CASSPSAWDSPLHF. J is TRBJ1-6 and V is TRBV18; D is unclear. The CDR3 runs 14 residues. CDR1 is KGHSH, CDR2 LQKENI, per germline. With 3 bases removed from V and 8 bases from J, the gap between germline ends came to 11 bases.

The CDR3 bases are TGTGCCAGCAGTGTCGAAGGGTCATCCTACAATGAGCAGTTCTTC. This encodes CASSVEGSSYNEQFF. V usage is TRBV2 and J usage is TRBJ2-1; D unresolved. Germline V gene sequence: CDR1 SNHLY, CDR2 FYNNEI. The V end was cut by 4 bases, the J end by 1 base, with 11 bases between. The CDR3 runs to 15 residues.

This chain joins TRBV7-9 and TRBJ2-4; 8 bases are shared with TRBD1. V was clipped by 6 bases and J by 3 bases; unmatched bases: 7. Germline V gene lookup returns CDR1 SEHNR and CDR2 FQNEAQ (reference sequence). CDR3 length equals 15 residues. The CDR3: CASSLDRVFKNIQYF. Here the CDR3 DNA reads TGTGCCAGCAGTTTGGACAGGGTATTCAAAAACATTCAGTACTTC.

This clonotype has at least ten counts. The chain has TRBV18 and TRBJ2-3; D is undetermined. Germline-derived CDR1 and CDR2 are KGHSH and LQKENI. CDR3 length: 13 amino acids. Trimming removed 8 bases from V and 0 bases from J, with 9 bases in between. CDR3 loop: CASSPPSTDTQYF. The CDR3 DNA is TGTGCCAGCAGCCCCCCGAGCACAGATACGCAGTATTTT.

The sample holds a few counts of this clonotype. This chain connects TRBV25-1 to TRBJ2-7, with D tentatively TRBD2 (7 bases). There are 14 residues in the CDR3. From germline, CDR1 is MGHDK and CDR2 SYGVNS. V was cut by 8 bases and J by 3 bases, with 17 bases left in between. CDR3 sequence reads: CASSLGGGGYEQYF. The CDR3 nucleotides are TGTGCCAGCTCCCTTGGGGGAGGGGGCTACGAGCAGTACTTC.

The chain combines TRBV9 with TRBJ2-1, with D maybe TRBD1 (5 bases). V was shortened by 0 bases and J by 10 bases, with 11 bases between the two germline ends. Germline V gene lookup returns CDR1 SGDLS and CDR2 YYNGEE. The CDR3 runs 13 residues. The CDR3 DNA sequence: TGTGCCAGCAGCGTAGAGGTCGCAGGGGAGCAGTTCTTC. Translating it yields CASSVEVAGEQFF. Full variable domain (outside the CDR3, taken from reference TRBV9 and TRBJ2-1): DSGVTQTPKHLITATGQRVTLRCSPRSGDLSVYWYQQSLDQGLQFLIQYYNGEERAKGNILERFSAQQFPDLHSELNLSSLELGDSALYFCASSVEVAGEQFFGPGTRLTVL.

This clonotype was observed a few times. The chain recombines TRBV7-9 with TRBJ1-1; D unresolved. V was cut by 1 base and J by 7 bases, with 10 bases left in between. The CDR3 is 13 residues long. Germline lookup yields CDR1 SEHNR and CDR2 FQNEAQ (reference sequence). As DNA, the CDR3 is TGTGCCAGCAGCTTAGATGGCGGGTATGAAGCTTTCTTT. It is translated as CASSLDGGYEAFF.

This clonotype was seen a handful of times. The chain has TRBV7-9 and TRBJ1-1; maybe TRBD1 (5 bases). Per the germline V gene, CDR1 is SEHNR and CDR2 is FQNEAQ (reference sequence). Deletions cut 3 bases from V and 5 bases from J, with 13 bases between. The CDR3 consists of 14 residues. The CDR3 DNA sequence: TGTGCCAGCAGCTTGAGCGGGGCGCGGACTGAAGCTTTCTTT. This translates into CASSLSGARTEAFF.

The chain couples TRBV12-3 or TRBV12-4 to TRBJ1-2; D call uncertain. Deletions cut 3 bases from V and 11 bases from J, with 10 bases between. The CDR3 runs to 11 residues. The CDR3 sequence is CASSFIGGYTF. The CDR3 DNA is TGTGCCAGCAGTTTTATCGGCGGATACACCTTC.

In its sample, this clonotype was seen a few times. The chain carries TRBV6-5 and TRBJ1-4; 7 bases are shared with TRBD1. With V trimmed by 0 bases and J by 8 bases, 12 bases remained unmatched. Germline CDR1 is MNHEY and CDR2 is SVGAGI. CDR3 length: 17 residues. The CDR3 sequence: CASSYSSKGALEEKLFF. In DNA, the CDR3 is TGTGCCAGCAGTTACTCCTCTAAGGGGGCTTTAGAAGAAAAACTGTTTTTT.

This clonotype came up a few times. The J gene is TRBJ1-3, the V gene TRBV29-1; no clear D. Germline CDR1 SQVTM, CDR2 ANQGSEA. This CDR3 comprises 12 residues. The V gene lost 7 bases and the J gene lost 0 bases, with 7 bases spanning the gap. The CDR3 reads CSGSYSGNTIYF. The CDR3, as DNA: TGCAGCGGGTCTTACTCTGGAAACACCATATATTTT.

This clonotype was picked up a small number of times. The CDR3 reads CASSVGGTGEAFF. Written as DNA, the CDR3 is TGTGCCAGCAGCGTAGGCGGGACAGGTGAAGCTTTCTTT. The chain is built from TRBV9 and TRBJ1-1, with 8 positions matching TRBD1. Germline loops: CDR1 SGDLS, CDR2 YYNGEE. This CDR3 comprises 13 residues. V lost 0 bases, J lost 7 bases, and 2 bases stayed unmatched.

This clonotype came up a few times. V gene TRBV6-2 or TRBV6-3 combines with J gene TRBJ2-5; D gene unclear. Germline V lookup: CDR1 MNHEY, CDR2 SVGEGT. The CDR3 is made up of 15 amino acids. Trimming removed 6 bases from V and 0 bases from J, with 14 bases in between. For the CDR3, the DNA is TGTGCCAGCAGCTATCGGACGGCGTACCAAGAGACCCAGTACTTC. It is translated as CASSYRTAYQETQYF.

The rearrangement links TRBV5-5 to TRBJ2-5; D call uncertain. CDR1 and CDR2 (germline): SGHKS, YYEKEE (reference sequence). Trimming removed 2 bases at V and 4 bases at J, with 18 bases between. CDR3 size: 16 residues. The CDR3: CASSLFGRGSVETQYF. The CDR3 DNA reads TGTGCCAGCAGCTTATTTGGCAGAGGCAGTGTAGAGACCCAGTACTTC.

The sample holds a few counts of this clonotype. The rearrangement uses TRBV12-3 or TRBV12-4 and TRBJ1-5; 9 bases align to TRBD1. The CDR3 extends over 15 amino acids. V trimming: 6 bases; J trimming: 2 bases; junction bases outside the gene matches: 5. CDR3 nucleotides: TGTGCCAGCAGCTTGACAGGGGGTGGCAATCAGCCCCAGCATTTT. Amino acid sequence: CASSLTGGGNQPQHF.